One and the same sample provided the 12 T cell receptor beta chains below, sequenced in a study of PD-1 blockade in classical Hodgkin lymphoma (dated by TCRdb to 2018 to 2021). The time point tag for this specimen amounts to: cycle 4 day 1 (C4D1), after about 6 weeks of nivolumab. Every trial patient had relapsed after autologous stem cell transplantation, and cohorts A, B and C differed in prior brentuximab vedotin exposure. Using a Miltenyi CD4+ T cell isolation kit, CD4+ T cells were purified from thawed PBMCs through magnetic negative selection. The library was prepared using the immunoSEQ multiplex PCR assay. The clones in this table, taken by TCRdb from immuneACCESS, are in-frame only. Not every clone is retained; where verified, under half of the shortfall comes from an unresolved V gene, and the cause of the rest is unknown. The sample profile shows fewer than 35,000 clones; 80% to 95% of them were found once. The ten largest clones represent about 0.31% of the sample.

Sequenced here: CD4+ T cells from blood, sampled before the fourth cycle of nivolumab. The receptors here all came from a human donor with classical Hodgkin lymphoma.

The chain employs TRBV28 and TRBJ2-7; no definite D call. The V gene's germline CDR1 is MDHEN and CDR2 SYDVKM. The CDR3 loop spans 11 amino acids. Trimming took 7 bases from V and 5 from J, leaving 9 bases between them. CDR3 residues: CASTNGHEQYF. CDR3 coding DNA: TGTGCCAGCACGAATGGCCACGAGCAGTACTTC.

The J gene is TRBJ1-4, the V gene TRBV9, with D uncertain. Trimming removed 0 bases from V and 7 bases from J, with 16 bases in between. The CDR3 covers 16 residues. Germline V CDR1 and CDR2: SGDLS, YYNGEE. CDR3 bases: TGTGCCAGCAGCGTAGGGGGAGTGGATAGCGGTGAAAAACTGTTTTTT. Its protein product is CASSVGGVDSGEKLFF.

This clone was counted a few times. The rearrangement links TRBV7-3 to TRBJ1-2; weak D call: TRBD1 (5 bases). The germline V gene has CDR1 SGHTA and CDR2 FQGTGA. Trimming removed 5 bases from V and 2 bases from J, with 18 bases in between. The CDR3 runs to 16 residues. CDR3 DNA sequence: TGTGCCAGCAGCCCAATACCGGGACGGTCGAACTATGGCTACACCTTC. Amino acids: CASSPIPGRSNYGYTF.

The chain recombines TRBV28 with TRBJ1-5, with D unclear. V was shortened by 2 bases and J by 8 bases, with 13 bases between the two germline ends. This CDR3 has 14 residues. Germline V gene lookup returns CDR1 MDHEN and CDR2 SYDVKM. As DNA, the CDR3 is TGTGCCAGCAGTTTAAATTTGGGCGGGGAGCCCCAGCATTTT. Amino acid sequence: CASSLNLGGEPQHF.

The chain combines TRBV28 with TRBJ2-1, with a possible D match to TRBD2 (6 bases). V was pared by 3 bases and J by 0 bases, with 21 bases between. CDR3 size: 19 residues. Per germline, CDR1 MDHEN and CDR2 SYDVKM. The CDR3 here is CASSFFPAQGLISYNEQFF. CDR3 sequence (DNA): TGTGCCAGCAGTTTTTTTCCCGCGCAGGGACTTATCTCCTACAATGAGCAGTTCTTC.

The V gene is TRBV28, the J gene TRBJ1-2; TRBD1 is a possible D gene (5 bases). Germline lookup yields CDR1 MDHEN and CDR2 SYDVKM. CDR3 length: 14 residues. Trimming took off 5 bases at V and 4 bases at J, with 14 bases between the two ends. CDR3 nucleotides: TGTGCCAGCAGTACGGGACCTCCCCCCTATGGCTACACCTTC. Protein product: CASSTGPPPYGYTF.

This chain uses TRBV14 with TRBJ2-7; no clear D gene. This CDR3 spans 15 amino acids. Between the trimmed V and J ends, which lost 5 bases and 2 bases, there was a span of 16 bases. CDR1 and CDR2 (germline): SGHDN, FVKESK. The CDR3 DNA reads TGTGCCAGCAGCTACACCGGCGGTAGGGCCTACGAGCAGTACTTC. The encoded protein is CASSYTGGRAYEQYF. Drawing the rest from reference TRBV14 and TRBJ2-7, the complete variable domain is EAGVTQFPSHSVIEKGQTVTLRCDPISGHDNLYWYRRVMGKEIKFLLHFVKESKQDESGMPNNRFLAERTGGTYSTLKVQPAELEDSGVYFCASSYTGGRAYEQYFGPGTRLTVT.

The gene calls are TRBV7-2 and TRBJ2-7; tentatively, D is TRBD2 (6 bases). Trimming left V 2 bases short and J 2 bases short, with 10 bases between. The CDR3 sequence is 14 residues long. Germline V gene data show CDR1 as SGHTA and CDR2 as FQGNSA. The CDR3 region is CASSLIGGPYEQYF. DNA for the CDR3: TGTGCCAGCAGCTTAATCGGGGGACCCTACGAGCAGTACTTC.

The chain recombines TRBV30 with TRBJ2-7; perhaps TRBD2 as D (5 bases). CDR3 length equals 14 residues. Germline V lookup: CDR1 GTSNPN, CDR2 SVGIG (reference sequence). Trimming cost V 1 base and J 4 bases, with 14 bases left between them. The CDR3 here is CAWSGPGMGYEQYF. The CDR3 DNA is TGTGCCTGGAGTGGCCCGGGAATGGGATACGAGCAGTACTTC.

The rearrangement joins TRBV29-1 to TRBJ2-5; 8 bases are a match to TRBD2. This CDR3 spans 13 amino acids. Germline CDR1 and CDR2: SQVTM and ANQGSEA. V lost 5 bases to trimming and J lost 1 base; unmatched junction nucleotides: 3. CDR3 DNA sequence: TGCAGCGTTACGGGGGGGGCCCAAGAGACCCAGTACTTC. The encoded protein is CSVTGGAQETQYF.

The CDR3, as DNA: TGCGCCAGCAGCCCAGAGGGGTGGAGTGAAGCTTTCTTT. It is translated as CASSPEGWSEAFF. The rearrangement joins TRBV5-1 to TRBJ1-1; tentatively, D is TRBD1 (5 bases). Trimming removed 4 bases at V and 7 bases at J, with 14 bases between. The CDR3 is 13 amino acids. Germline V gives CDR1 SGHRS, CDR2 YFSETQ.

V usage is TRBV30 and J usage is TRBJ2-5; no clear D gene. Germline assignment: CDR1 GTSNPN and CDR2 SVGIG (reference sequence). V lost 0 bases to trimming and J lost 5 bases, with 10 bases between them. This CDR3 region has 13 residues. The CDR3 DNA is TGTGCCTGGAGTGTTGGGCCACGCGAGACCCAGTACTTC. Protein: CAWSVGPRETQYF.